The entry below gives a single T cell receptor (beta chain) sequence along with its context. This sample is part of a study of blood T cell repertoires in COVID-19. Germline V CDR1 and CDR2: ENHRY, SYGVKD. The junction had 13 bases not matched to a gene; V was cut back by 6 bases and J by 3 bases. CDR3 length: 16 residues. Generated by immunoSEQ multiplex PCR, the TCRdb table keeps only in-frame clones and is missing some. The sample records fewer than 350,000 clones, around 90% being singletons. The receptor was isolated from a woman in her thirties with COVID-19, enrolled during active disease. Sequenced sample: peripheral blood. The gene calls are TRBV10-3 and TRBJ2-7; TRBD1 matches 8 bases. The CDR3 sequence: CAISQTGDPSYYEQYF. CDR3 coding DNA: TGTGCCATCAGCCAGACAGGGGACCCATCATACTACGAGCAGTACTTC.